This T cell receptor (beta chain) was captured in a study of OX40 agonist ivuxolimab in advanced cancers. Study as a whole: Treatment of patients was with ivuxolimab, an agonistic anti-OX40 (CD134) antibody. Cohort: 75% to 90% men, mean age roughly 60, aged about 20 to 85. General observations from the study: Some nonresponders also had low normalized T-cell clonal expansion.

Using immunoSEQ multiplex PCR, the repertoire was profiled, and TCRdb retains in-frame clones only, with some absent. The repertoire holds 20,000 to 30,000 clones, with about 88% as singletons. With autoimmune disease history or systemic immunosuppression, patients were excluded. Germline CDR1 reads SGHKS; CDR2 reads YYEKEE (reference sequence). This CDR3 is 15 amino acids long. With V trimmed by 0 bases and J by 7 bases, 4 bases remained unmatched. Comment on this clone: The antigen remains undetermined.

The source is an adult with an advanced solid tumor such as melanoma, head and neck, liver or kidney cancer. This sample comprised CD4+ or CD8+ T cells sorted from blood, obtained in a trial of the OX40 agonist ivuxolimab. The chain links TRBV5-5 to TRBJ1-5, with 10 nucleotides matching TRBD1. CDR3 residues: CASSLVADRGQPQHF. For the CDR3, the DNA is TGTGCCAGCAGCTTGGTAGCGGACAGGGGGCAGCCCCAGCATTTT. The whole variable domain, remainder taken from reference TRBV5-5 and TRBJ1-5, is DAGVTQSPTHLIKTRGQQVTLRCSPISGHKSVSWYQQVLGQGPQFIFQYYEKEERGRGNFPDRFSARQFPNYSSELNVNALLLGDSALYLCASSLVADRGQPQHFGDGTRLSIL.